These 18 T cell receptor beta chains were sequenced from one sample in a study of shared T cell receptors in the human thymus (dated by TCRdb to the early 2020s). The library was obtained by the immunoSEQ multiplex PCR assay. TCRdb retrieved this table from immuneACCESS and kept in-frame rearrangements only. Not all clones are present; in checked studies, unresolved V genes account for under half, and no reason is known for the remainder. The table for this sample lists about 660,000 clones; around 87% of them were counted only once. The leading ten clones occupy roughly 0.0094% of the sample. Another study also made use of these data, one on human thymus T cells.

The sequenced sample was thymocytes. These receptors originate from a boy under three years old with a congenital heart defect. Donor details come from another sample of the same person, matched by shared clones.

The chain links TRBV28 to TRBJ2-3; D not certain. The germline gives CDR1 MDHEN, CDR2 SYDVKM. V dropped 7 bases and J dropped 0 bases, with 17 bases sitting between them. The CDR3 spans 16 residues. The CDR3 region is CASTERYILSTDTQYF. The CDR3 bases are TGTGCCAGCACCGAAAGATACATCCTCAGCACAGATACGCAGTATTTT. Together with reference TRBV28 and TRBJ2-3, the CDR3 gives the full variable domain: DVKVTQSSRYLVKRTGEKVFLECVQDMDHENMFWYRQDPGLGLRLIYFSYDVKMKEKGDIPEGYSVSREKKERFSLILESASTNQTSMYLCASTERYILSTDTQYFGPGTRLTVL.

The rearrangement links TRBV19 to TRBJ2-7; 14 positions match TRBD2. The CDR3 covers 16 residues. V lost 4 bases, J lost 5 bases, and 7 bases stayed unmatched. The germline gives CDR1 LNHDA, CDR2 SQIVND (reference sequence). The DNA of the CDR3 is TGTGCCAGTAGTACCTCCACGGGACTAGCGGGAGACGAGCAGTACTTC. It is translated as CASSTSTGLAGDEQYF.

CDR3 sequence reads: CASSPADLLPGELFF. CDR3 DNA: TGTGCCAGCAGCCCAGCGGACCTGTTGCCCGGGGAGCTGTTTTTT. This chain links TRBV7-2 with TRBJ2-2; D possibly corresponds to TRBD2 (5 bases). Per the germline V gene, CDR1 is SGHTA and CDR2 is FQGNSA. The CDR3 has 15 amino acids. Trimming took off 5 bases at V and 6 bases at J, with 16 bases between the two ends.

This chain connects TRBV25-1 to TRBJ2-3; 8 positions agree with TRBD2. CDR1 is MGHDK and CDR2 is SYGVNS in the germline V gene. The CDR3 has 16 residues. Trimming took 4 bases from V and 4 from J; bases not matched to a gene: 10. The CDR3 region has the DNA TGTGCCAGCAGTGGACTAGCGACCCGCGGGGCAGATACGCAGTATTTT. Translated, it gives CASSGLATRGADTQYF.

The chain links TRBV4-1 to TRBJ2-3; 9 bases agree with TRBD2. The ends lost 0 bases at V and 3 bases at J; junction bases unmatched: 10. This CDR3 contains 18 residues. Looked up from germline, CDR1 is MGHRA and CDR2 is YSYEKL. CDR3 sequence (DNA): TGCGCCAGCAGCCAAGACGGTAGCGGGAGCTTCTCGACAGATACGCAGTATTTT. Amino acid sequence: CASSQDGSGSFSTDTQYF.

This clone was recorded only once. The chain combines TRBV19 with TRBJ1-5, with 8 bases aligning to TRBD1. J gave up 7 bases and V 11 bases, and 16 bases lay outside the gene matches. The CDR3 is 15 residues long. Germline V gene lookup returns CDR1 LNHDA and CDR2 SQIVND (reference sequence). As DNA, the CDR3 is TGTGCCCCCCCGGGGGGTTACAGGGGGGACCAGCCCCAGCATTTT. This translates into CAPPGGYRGDQPQHF.

The chain has TRBV7-4 and TRBJ2-5, with 9 bases aligning to TRBD1. After removal of 5 bases from V and 4 bases from J, the junction contained 11 bases not matched to a gene. CDR1 is SGHVT and CDR2 is SQSDAQ in the germline V gene. The CDR3 has 16 amino acids. The DNA of the CDR3 is TGTGCCAGCAGCCTAAGAGGCGGGACAGGGACAGAGACCCAGTACTTC. This codes for CASSLRGGTGTETQYF.

The rearrangement joins TRBV5-1 to TRBJ1-4; TRBD1 might be the D (5 bases). Germline CDR1 reads SGHRS; CDR2 reads YFSETQ. V was clipped by 7 bases and J by 3 bases, with 16 bases between them. This CDR3 is built from 15 residues. The CDR3 nucleotides are TGCGCCAGCGCCCCGGGGGGGTTAGCTAATGAAAAACTGTTTTTT. Its translation is CASAPGGLANEKLFF.

This clone appeared a single time. This chain links TRBV14 with TRBJ2-1; TRBD2 aligns across 11 bases. V was clipped by 1 base and J by 8 bases; unmatched bases: 16. Germline-derived CDR1 and CDR2 are SGHDN and FVKESK. CDR3 size: 19 residues. CDR3 sequence: CASSQALGIAGGPEDEQFF. For the CDR3, the DNA is TGTGCCAGCAGCCAAGCTCTTGGGATAGCGGGAGGGCCGGAGGATGAGCAGTTCTTC.

The chain recombines TRBV9 with TRBJ2-1, with 13 bases identical to TRBD2. V lost 1 base and J lost 0; bases outside the gene matches: 7. The CDR3 is made up of 19 amino acids. Germline V gene data show CDR1 as SGDLS and CDR2 as YYNGEE. The CDR3 protein is CASSVWATSGGSSYNEQFF. The CDR3 region has the DNA TGTGCCAGCAGCGTATGGGCGACTAGCGGGGGGAGCTCCTACAATGAGCAGTTCTTC. The whole variable domain, filled in from reference TRBV9 and TRBJ2-1, reads DSGVTQTPKHLITATGQRVTLRCSPRSGDLSVYWYQQSLDQGLQFLIQYYNGEERAKGNILERFSAQQFPDLHSELNLSSLELGDSALYFCASSVWATSGGSSYNEQFFGPGTRLTVL.

The gene calls are TRBV7-2 and TRBJ1-6; perhaps TRBD1 as D (5 bases). This CDR3 comprises 16 residues. In germline, CDR1 is SGHTA, CDR2 FQGNSA. Trimming removed 5 bases at V and 7 bases at J, with 18 bases between. This CDR3 is CASSHRDSGKNSPLHF. CDR3 nucleotides: TGTGCCAGCAGCCACCGGGACTCGGGGAAGAATTCACCCCTCCACTTT.

The V call is TRBV4-2, the J call TRBJ1-2; 11 bases are shared with TRBD1. The germline CDR1 and CDR2 sequences are LGHNA and YNFKEQ. Germline trimming cut 6 bases from V and 3 bases from J; bases unmatched to any gene: 9. There are 16 residues in the CDR3. CDR3 amino acids: CASSEGQGVIDYGYTF. The CDR3 DNA reads TGTGCCAGCAGTGAGGGACAGGGGGTGATCGACTATGGCTACACCTTC.

The rearrangement joins TRBV6-5 to TRBJ2-7; D possibly corresponds to TRBD2 (6 bases). The germline gives CDR1 MNHEY, CDR2 SVGAGI. Trimming took 6 bases from V and 3 from J, leaving 15 bases between them. The CDR3 sequence is 14 residues long. The CDR3 is CASSPQEGNYEQYF. CDR3 sequence (DNA): TGTGCCAGCAGCCCCCAGGAGGGGAACTACGAGCAGTACTTC.

The rearrangement joins TRBV7-9 to TRBJ1-5; weak D call: TRBD1 (6 bases). V was shortened by 5 bases and J by 6 bases, with 14 bases between the two germline ends. This CDR3 is 14 amino acids long. Germline-derived CDR1 and CDR2 are SEHNR and FQNEAQ (reference sequence). The DNA for the CDR3 is TGTGCCAGCAGCATTACAGGGTCCCGTCAGCCCCAGCATTTT. This sequence encodes CASSITGSRQPQHF.

The genes are TRBV7-9 and TRBJ2-1; D is ambiguous. The length of the CDR3 is 12 residues. V lost 2 bases, J lost 9 bases, and 8 bases lay in between. Germline V gene sequence: CDR1 SEHNR, CDR2 FQNEAQ (reference sequence). The CDR3 DNA reads TGTGCCAGCAGCTTATCAGAGGCTGAGCAGTTCTTC. This sequence encodes CASSLSEAEQFF.

The chain couples TRBV4-3 to TRBJ1-2; D possibly corresponds to TRBD1 (6 bases). Trimming cost V 0 bases and J 4 bases, with 15 bases left between them. CDR1 and CDR2 (germline): LGHNA, YSLEER. The CDR3 runs 16 residues. CDR3 in amino acids: CASSQDFREGGYGYTF. In DNA, the CDR3 is TGCGCCAGCAGCCAAGATTTCAGGGAGGGGGGCTATGGCTACACCTTC.

This clone was found once. An end of the junction differs from the germline gene, which may be a read error. J is TRBJ2-5 and V is TRBV7-7, with TRBD2 identical over 8 bases. Germline CDR1 is SSHAT and CDR2 is FNYEAQ (reference sequence). This CDR3 comprises 19 residues. The CDR3 here is CASSFRLAKNEVVQETQYF. CDR3 in DNA: TGTGCTAGCAGCTTTCGACTAGCGAAGAACGAGGTGGTCCAAGAGACCCAGTACTTC.

The chain carries TRBV5-1 and TRBJ1-1; no definite D call. The germline V gene encodes CDR1 SGHRS and CDR2 YFSETQ. This CDR3 comprises 13 residues. With 1 base removed from V and 14 bases from J, the gap between germline ends came to 18 bases. As DNA, the CDR3 is TGCGCCAGCAGCTTGAAGGGCCCTTTGAGGGAATTCTTT. This codes for CASSLKGPLREFF.